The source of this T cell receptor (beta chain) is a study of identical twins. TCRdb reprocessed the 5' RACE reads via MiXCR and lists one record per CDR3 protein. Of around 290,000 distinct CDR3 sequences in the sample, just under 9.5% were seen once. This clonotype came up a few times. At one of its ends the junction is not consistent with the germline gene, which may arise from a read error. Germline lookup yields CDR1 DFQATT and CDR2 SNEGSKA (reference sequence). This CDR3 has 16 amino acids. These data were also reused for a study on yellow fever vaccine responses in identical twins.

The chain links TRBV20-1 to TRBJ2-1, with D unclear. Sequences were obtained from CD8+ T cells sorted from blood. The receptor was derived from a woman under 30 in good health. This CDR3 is CCARDLQEVTYNEQFF. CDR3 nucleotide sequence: TGCTGTGCTAGAGATCTACAAGAAGTAACCTACAATGAGCAGTTCTTC.